Below, 14 T cell receptor beta chains from the same sample are listed, as sequenced in a study of cytomegalovirus exposure and HLA in healthy donors. Primers included in the PCR were 60 Vbeta and 13 Jbeta primers. This table comes from immunoSEQ multiplex PCR, and its TCRdb copy is limited to in-frame clones, with some not included. The repertoire holds fewer than 40,000 clones, 75% to 90% seen once, with approximately 10% in the top ten. Sample: PBMCs. These receptors were collected from a woman in her thirties or forties in good health and CMV-seropositive.

CDR3 bases: TGCGCCAGCAGCTCCTCGACAGGGGGCATCGATGGCTACACCTTC. This translates into CASSSSTGGIDGYTF. The chain links TRBV5-1 to TRBJ1-2, with 10 bases that match TRBD1. Germline lookup yields CDR1 SGHRS and CDR2 YFSETQ. The trim removed 3 bases at V and 6 bases at J, leaving 8 bases unmatched. The CDR3 spans 15 residues.

The chain recombines TRBV5-4 with TRBJ2-7; D is perhaps TRBD1 (6 bases). V was pared by 5 bases and J by 3 bases, with 15 bases between. Germline-derived CDR1 and CDR2 are SGHNT and YYREEE (reference sequence). The CDR3 covers 14 residues. The DNA for the CDR3 is TGTGCCAGCAGTCCAACCGGGACACACTACGAGCAGTACTTC. Protein: CASSPTGTHYEQYF.

The V and J genes are TRBV19 and TRBJ1-2, with D possibly being TRBD1 (5 bases). Trimming took off 6 bases at V and 2 bases at J, with 7 bases between the two ends. Germline V gene data show CDR1 as LNHDA and CDR2 as SQIVND (reference sequence). The CDR3 is made up of 12 amino acids. CDR3: CASSRQNYGYTF. In nucleotides, the CDR3 is TGTGCCAGTAGCAGACAGAACTATGGCTACACCTTC.

The chain carries TRBV4-3 and TRBJ1-5, with 9 bases fitting TRBD1. The germline CDR1 and CDR2 sequences are LGHNA and YSLEER. V lost 6 bases and J lost 9; bases outside the gene matches: 9. This CDR3 is built from 14 residues. The CDR3 reads CASRQGQGIGPQHF. The CDR3 coding sequence is TGCGCCAGCAGGCAGGGACAGGGTATTGGGCCCCAGCATTTT.

The DNA for the CDR3 is TGTGCCAGCAGCTGGATAGCGGACCCTAAGTACAATGAGCAGTTCTTC. It codes for CASSWIADPKYNEQFF. The chain employs TRBV7-2 and TRBJ2-1; D may be TRBD2 (6 bases). The CDR3 runs to 16 residues. The germline gives CDR1 SGHTA, CDR2 FQGNSA. The V end lost 4 bases, the J end lost 4 bases, and 17 bases lay between the germline ends.

The chain employs TRBV2 and TRBJ2-5; TRBD1 matches 8 bases. The J segment lost 4 bases and the V segment lost 6 bases, leaving 4 bases of the junction unmatched. CDR3 length: 13 amino acids. CDR1 is SNHLY, CDR2 FYNNEI, per germline. CDR3 sequence: CASRRQGPETQYF. The DNA for the CDR3 is TGTGCCAGCAGGAGACAGGGGCCAGAGACCCAGTACTTC.

V is TRBV6-5 and J is TRBJ2-3; possibly TRBD1 for D (6 bases). The CDR3 runs 15 residues. Germline CDR1 reads MNHEY; CDR2 reads SVGAGI. V lost 5 bases to trimming and J lost 0 bases, with 12 bases between them. The CDR3 reads CASSTGQPSTDTQYF. The CDR3 DNA sequence: TGTGCCAGCAGTACCGGACAGCCTAGCACAGATACGCAGTATTTT.

The chain carries TRBV5-8 and TRBJ1-5, with 8 bases matching TRBD1. The trim removed 7 bases at V and 9 bases at J, leaving 12 bases unmatched. Germline V lookup: CDR1 SGHTS, CDR2 YDEGEE. This CDR3 spans 14 amino acids. The CDR3 sequence is CASQGAGKKGPQHF. The DNA of the CDR3 is TGTGCCAGCCAGGGGGCGGGGAAAAAAGGGCCCCAGCATTTT.

CDR3 sequence: CASSRGGVSYEQYF. The CDR3 DNA reads TGTGCCAGTAGTAGGGGGGGGGTCTCCTACGAGCAGTACTTC. The V call is TRBV19, the J call TRBJ2-7, with 7 positions matching TRBD2. Trimming at V came to 4 bases and at J to 0 bases, leaving 3 bases not matched to a gene. CDR1 LNHDA and CDR2 SQIVND come from the germline V gene (reference sequence). The CDR3 length is 14 residues.

This clone was seen once. The chain joins TRBV4-1 to TRBJ2-5, with D possibly being TRBD2 (6 bases). The last part of the DNA fits TRBJ2-7 better; the J call may be wrong. Germline CDR1 MGHRA, CDR2 YSYEKL. The CDR3 loop spans 16 amino acids. The CDR3 reads CASSDLVRDSNREQYF. The CDR3 DNA follows: TGCGCCAGCAGCGATCTAGTCCGGGACTCCAACCGCGAGCAGTACTTC.

The chain combines TRBV7-8 with TRBJ1-1; D is uncertain. Trimming took 3 bases from V and 11 from J, leaving 16 bases between them. The CDR3 consists of 13 residues. In germline, CDR1 is SGHVS, CDR2 FQNEAQ. CDR3 protein: CASSFMRGEAAFF. CDR3 in DNA: TGTGCCAGCAGCTTCATGAGAGGCGAGGCGGCTTTCTTT. The whole variable domain, filled in from reference TRBV7-8 and TRBJ1-1, reads GAGVSQSPRYKVAKRGQDVALRCDPISGHVSLFWYQQALGQGPEFLTYFQNEAQLDKSGLPSDRFFAERPEGSVSTLKIQRTQQEDSAVYLCASSFMRGEAAFFGQGTRLTVV.

The V call is TRBV6-5, the J call TRBJ1-3; D remains ambiguous. Germline values: CDR1 MNHEY, CDR2 SVGAGI. This CDR3 spans 14 amino acids. With 10 bases removed from V and 0 bases from J, the gap between germline ends came to 13 bases. The CDR3 spells CATRQDNSGNTIYF. CDR3 in DNA: TGTGCCACCCGACAAGACAACTCTGGAAACACCATATATTTT.

This clone was counted a few times. The chain recombines TRBV5-4 with TRBJ1-4; the D is unclear. The V gene lost 0 bases and the J gene lost 3 bases, with 6 bases spanning the gap. Germline lookup yields CDR1 SGHNT and CDR2 YYREEE (reference sequence). The CDR3 is made up of 14 amino acids. The DNA of the CDR3 is TGTGCCAGCAGCTTGGATAGTGCTAATGAAAAACTGTTTTTT. Encoded protein: CASSLDSANEKLFF.

This sequence joins TRBV7-2 and TRBJ1-2, with 7 bases lining up with TRBD1. Germline lookup yields CDR1 SGHTA and CDR2 FQGNSA. V lost 1 base and J lost 4; bases outside the gene matches: 6. This CDR3 has 15 residues. The CDR3 DNA follows: TGTGCCAGCAGCTTAGTAGGGGGCAGTGCCTATGGCTACACCTTC. This codes for CASSLVGGSAYGYTF. Using reference TRBV7-2 and TRBJ1-2 for the parts outside the CDR3, the full variable domain is GAGVSQSPSNKVTEKGKDVELRCDPISGHTALYWYRQSLGQGLEFLIYFQGNSAPDKSGLPSDRFSAERTGGSVSTLTIQRTQQEDSAVYLCASSLVGGSAYGYTFGSGTRLTVV.